This T cell receptor beta chain was identified during a study of blood T cell repertoires in COVID-19. Looking at the study overall: COVID-19 samples, acute and convalescent, were from the United States, Italy and Spain. Sample material is recorded as cDNA or gDNA derived from T cells, B-cell-depleted T cells, or PBMCs.

In the original analysis: Estimation of nucleated cell counts was performed using reference gene primer amplification. Some clones are missing from TCRdb's copy, which holds only in-frame ones; the method was immunoSEQ multiplex PCR. V and J calls and clone size are given by that table; D and trimming were obtained from the DNA. Here the sample spans about 55,000 clones, about 88% being singletons. The receptor comes from a human donor with active COVID-19. The donor label of this sample is uncertain. Sequencing used peripheral blood.

CDR3 DNA sequence: TGTGCCAGCGGTCTCGAGGGCGCAGGCAATCAGCCCCAGCATTTT. As protein: CASGLEGAGNQPQHF. The rearrangement uses TRBV27 and TRBJ1-5; no firm D call. The CDR3 extends over 15 amino acids. With 8 bases removed from V and 2 bases from J, the gap between germline ends came to 16 bases. Per the germline V gene, CDR1 is MNHEY and CDR2 is SMNVEV (reference sequence).